Shown below are 29 T cell receptor beta chains from a single sample sequenced in a study of cytomegalovirus exposure and HLA in healthy donors (dated by TCRdb to about 2017). Libraries were made using the immunoSEQ multiplex PCR assay. For the multiplex PCR, a mixture combining 60 forward primers for TCR Vbeta segments and 13 reverse primers for TCR Jbeta segments was used. The table was pulled from immuneACCESS by TCRdb, which kept in-frame rearrangements only. Such tables lose some clones; where checked, under half of the loss comes from unresolved V genes, and the rest has no known cause. This sample lists about 38,000 clones; 66% were detected once. Together, the top ten hold less than 20% of the sample. Sequenced input: PBMCs. All receptors derive from a man aged 45-65 years in good health and CMV-seropositive.

This chain uses TRBV9 with TRBJ1-2; 8 nucleotides match TRBD1. Germline CDR1 SGDLS, CDR2 YYNGEE. The CDR3 totals 12 residues. With V trimmed by 5 bases and J by 7 bases, 4 bases remained unmatched. The CDR3 loop is CASRDTGGGYTF. The CDR3 region has the DNA TGTGCCAGCAGGGACACAGGGGGTGGCTACACCTTC.

The CDR3 sequence is CASSTGTGSVNTEAFF. CDR3 nucleotide sequence: TGTGCCAGCAGCACTGGGACAGGGTCGGTGAACACTGAAGCTTTCTTT. The V call is TRBV11-2, the J call TRBJ1-1; 9 bases line up with TRBD1. V lost 5 bases to trimming and J lost 0 bases; unmatched junction nucleotides: 7. The V gene's germline CDR1 is SGHAT and CDR2 FQNNGV. This CDR3 has 16 residues. The complete variable domain, with remaining parts taken from reference TRBV11-2 and TRBJ1-1, reads EAGVAQSPRYKIIEKRQSVAFWCNPISGHATLYWYQQILGQGPKLLIQFQNNGVVDDSQLPKDRFSAERLKGVDSTLKIQPAKLEDSAVYLCASSTGTGSVNTEAFFGQGTRLTVV.

The chain combines TRBV6-4 with TRBJ1-3; 8 bases are shared with TRBD1. Germline V gene lookup returns CDR1 MRHNA and CDR2 SNTAGT. After removal of 8 bases from V and 0 bases from J, the junction contained 18 bases not matched to a gene. There are 19 residues in the CDR3. CDR3 in amino acids: CASEPQGAIPSSSGNTIYF. The CDR3 DNA sequence: TGTGCCAGCGAGCCCCAGGGGGCTATACCCTCCTCCTCTGGAAACACCATATATTTT.

This clone was recorded a few times. The chain is built from TRBV28 and TRBJ1-2, with TRBD1 matching 8 bases. V was clipped by 5 bases and J by 0 bases; unmatched bases: 5. The germline CDR1 and CDR2 sequences are MDHEN and SYDVKM. The CDR3 contains 15 residues. For the CDR3, the DNA is TGTGCCAGCAGTCCCGGACAGGGACCTAACTATGGCTACACCTTC. The encoded protein is CASSPGQGPNYGYTF.

This clone was seen a handful of times. The chain joins TRBV5-1 to TRBJ2-3, with a possible D match to TRBD2 (6 bases). The V end was cut by 2 bases, the J end by 1 base, with 11 bases between. Germline V gene lookup returns CDR1 SGHRS and CDR2 YFSETQ. CDR3 size: 15 residues. The CDR3 DNA follows: TGCGCCAGCAGCTTAATCTCGGGGGGCACAGATACGCAGTATTTT. It translates to CASSLISGGTDTQYF.

Regarding this clone: Distinct nucleotide sequences in the sample also encode this CDR3. The chain is built from TRBV10-3 and TRBJ1-1, with D maybe TRBD1 (6 bases). The germline V gene encodes CDR1 ENHRY and CDR2 SYGVKD. Trimming removed 4 bases from V and 3 bases from J, with 12 bases in between. CDR3 length: 14 amino acids. The CDR3 region has the DNA TGTGCCATCAGTGTGGGGGCGGGGGACACTGAAGCTTTCTTT. It yields the protein CAISVGAGDTEAFF.

This clone was found a few times. At one of its ends the junction is not consistent with the germline gene, which may arise from a read error. This same CDR3 is encoded by further DNA sequences in the sample. The chain recombines TRBV6-1 with TRBJ1-3; the D gene is possibly TRBD1 (6 bases). Germline CDR1 and CDR2: MNHNS and SASEGT. The CDR3 extends over 15 amino acids. The CDR3 bases are TGCGCCAGCAGTGAAGGGCAGGGGTATGGAAACACCATATATTTT. Translated: CASSEGQGYGNTIYF.

The genes are TRBV6-5 and TRBJ2-5; 10 nucleotides agree with TRBD1. TRBJ2-7 matches the DNA end more closely, so the J call is doubtful. There are 14 residues in the CDR3. Germline values: CDR1 MNHEY, CDR2 SVGAGI. This chain's CDR3 is CATRQGAVSYEQYF. The CDR3 bases are TGTGCCACCCGACAGGGGGCAGTTTCCTACGAGCAGTACTTC.

This clone was detected once. V usage is TRBV11-3 and J usage is TRBJ1-1; D not certain. This CDR3 spans 13 amino acids. The germline V and J ends were trimmed by 4 bases and 5 bases, with 11 bases remaining between them. The V gene's germline CDR1 is SGHNT and CDR2 YENEEA. CDR3 protein: CASSSGPGTEAFF. The CDR3 DNA sequence: TGTGCCAGCAGCTCCGGTCCGGGGACTGAAGCTTTCTTT.

The CDR3 protein is CAISESERGPLSEQFF. CDR3 DNA: TGTGCCATCAGTGAATCGGAGCGGGGACCTCTCTCCGAGCAGTTCTTC. The chain carries TRBV10-3 and TRBJ2-1; 7 bases match TRBD2. In germline, CDR1 is ENHRY, CDR2 SYGVKD. The CDR3 is 16 residues long. Losses at the gene ends were 3 bases for V and 10 bases for J; bases not matched to a gene: 15.

This clone was detected only a few times. The chain employs TRBV7-3 and TRBJ1-6; 8 bases fit TRBD1. V was pared by 5 bases and J by 6 bases, with 6 bases of the junction left unmatched. CDR1 is SGHTA, CDR2 FQGTGA, per germline. This CDR3 comprises 15 residues. For the CDR3, the DNA is TGTGCCAGCAGCCGAGGACAGGGCGGTAATTCACCCCTCCACTTT. The encoded protein is CASSRGQGGNSPLHF.

J is TRBJ2-1 and V is TRBV6-5; 9 bases are a match to TRBD1. This CDR3 region has 15 residues. J lost 1 base, V lost 7 bases, and 5 bases had no gene match. Germline V gene sequence: CDR1 MNHEY, CDR2 SVGAGI. The CDR3 protein is CASTLTGGSYNEQFF. The DNA for the CDR3 is TGTGCCAGCACCCTGACAGGGGGGTCCTACAATGAGCAGTTCTTC.

In its sample, this clone was seen a few times. CDR3 in DNA: TGCAGCGTGAGGGCCCCTGGGGCCGGGGAGCTGTTTTTT. Protein: CSVRAPGAGELFF. The J gene is TRBJ2-2, the V gene TRBV29-1, with a tentative D call TRBD2 (5 bases). The CDR3 contains 13 residues. The V gene's germline CDR1 is SQVTM and CDR2 ANQGSEA. V shed 6 bases and J shed 6 bases, with 14 bases lying between them.

This clone was detected a few times. V usage is TRBV21-1 and J usage is TRBJ1-6. TRBV21-1 is termed a pseudogene. The CDR3 totals 14 residues. As DNA, the CDR3 is TGTGCCAGCAGCAAAGGGTTCGAGAATTCACCCCTCCACTTT. It is translated as CASSKGFENSPLHF.

Here the CDR3 reads CASSQVAGSGTQYF. The CDR3 DNA reads as TGTGCCAGCAGCCAAGTGGCGGGGTCAGGGACGCAGTATTTT. The chain joins TRBV14 to TRBJ2-3; TRBD2 might be the D (6 bases). Germline values: CDR1 SGHDN, CDR2 FVKESK. V lost 1 base to trimming and J lost 9 bases, with 14 bases between them. The CDR3 totals 14 residues. Filled out from reference TRBV14 and TRBJ2-3, the complete variable domain reads EAGVTQFPSHSVIEKGQTVTLRCDPISGHDNLYWYRRVMGKEIKFLLHFVKESKQDESGMPNNRFLAERTGGTYSTLKVQPAELEDSGVYFCASSQVAGSGTQYFGPGTRLTVL.

Only one count was recorded for this clone. V is TRBV7-2 and J is TRBJ2-3, with 12 bases fitting TRBD2. Losses at the gene ends were 4 bases for V and 6 bases for J; bases not matched to a gene: 5. This CDR3 spans 15 amino acids. Germline V lookup: CDR1 SGHTA, CDR2 FQGNSA. For the CDR3, the DNA is TGTGCCAGCAGCTCCCTAGCGGGGGGGCAGGATACGCAGTATTTT. Protein sequence: CASSSLAGGQDTQYF.

This chain joins TRBV7-9 and TRBJ2-4, with 7 bases aligning to TRBD1. Germline V gene lookup returns CDR1 SEHNR and CDR2 FQNEAQ (reference sequence). CDR3 length equals 19 residues. Losses at the gene ends were 1 base for V and 0 bases for J; bases not matched to a gene: 12. CDR3 region: CASSLVLDPQGIAKNIQYF. The CDR3 bases are TGTGCCAGCAGCTTAGTTTTAGACCCACAGGGGATAGCCAAAAACATTCAGTACTTC.

The V and J genes are TRBV30 and TRBJ1-2, with D maybe TRBD1 (5 bases). The CDR3 has 12 amino acids. With 3 bases removed from V and 4 bases from J, the gap between germline ends came to 9 bases. Germline values: CDR1 GTSNPN, CDR2 SVGIG (reference sequence). CDR3: CAWSQGSYGYTF. CDR3 nucleotide sequence: TGTGCCTGGAGCCAGGGAAGCTATGGCTACACCTTC.

The rearrangement uses TRBV4-1 and TRBJ2-7, with D maybe TRBD2 (6 bases). V was shortened by 3 bases and J by 4 bases, with 10 bases between the two germline ends. This CDR3 is 13 amino acids long. Germline CDR1 is MGHRA and CDR2 is YSYEKL. The CDR3 DNA reads TGCGCCAGCAGCCATACCCGGGGGTACGAGCAGTACTTC. It specifies CASSHTRGYEQYF.

The chain joins TRBV7-9 to TRBJ2-2; a possible D gene is TRBD1 (6 bases). The CDR3 is 17 residues long. Germline CDR1 reads SEHNR; CDR2 reads FQNEAQ (reference sequence). Trimming removed 4 bases at V and 0 bases at J, with 15 bases between. In nucleotides, the CDR3 is TGTGCCAGCAGCTCGTCAACCCACAGGGCGAACACCGGGGAGCTGTTTTTT. Amino acids: CASSSSTHRANTGELFF. Looking up the rest from reference TRBV7-9 and TRBJ2-2 gives the full variable domain: DTGVSQNPRHKITKRGQNVTFRCDPISEHNRLYWYRQTLGQGPEFLTYFQNEAQLEKSRLLSDRFSAERPKGSFSTLEIQRTEQGDSAMYLCASSSSTHRANTGELFFGEGSRLTVL.

This clone was counted once. V gene TRBV2 combines with J gene TRBJ2-3; 8 bases are a match to TRBD2. The CDR3 runs to 14 residues. From germline, CDR1 is SNHLY and CDR2 FYNNEI. DNA of the CDR3: TGTACCTCTTGGACTAGCATTGGCACAGATACGCAGTATTTT. It specifies CTSWTSIGTDTQYF.

This clone was detected only a few times. The chain recombines TRBV6-1 with TRBJ1-6, with 9 bases aligning to TRBD1. The J segment lost 10 bases and the V segment lost 0 bases, leaving 4 bases of the junction unmatched. Germline CDR1 MNHNS, CDR2 SASEGT. The CDR3 extends over 15 amino acids. CDR3 nucleotide sequence: TGTGCCAGCAGTGAAGCCTCGACAGGGGGGTCACCCCTCCACTTT. Translation gives CASSEASTGGSPLHF.

This clone turned up a few times. The chain joins TRBV28 to TRBJ2-5; TRBD2 is a possible D gene (5 bases). CDR1 MDHEN and CDR2 SYDVKM come from the germline V gene. The ends were cut back, 6 bases at V and 3 bases at J, with 26 bases in the middle. CDR3 length: 18 residues. CDR3 nucleotides: TGTGCCAGCAGCCTGTCCCCACGACCGCTCTTCGGGGAAGAGACCCAGTACTTC. Translation: CASSLSPRPLFGEETQYF.

The rearrangement links TRBV7-8 to TRBJ1-3, with 7 bases fitting TRBD1. The junction had 6 bases not matched to a gene; V was cut back by 5 bases and J by 2 bases. CDR3 length: 15 residues. From germline, CDR1 is SGHVS and CDR2 FQNEAQ. CDR3 nucleotides: TGTGCCAGCAGCCAAGGGGGCTATACTGGAAACACCATATATTTT. It codes for CASSQGGYTGNTIYF.

The chain has TRBV27 and TRBJ2-3, with D unresolved. V lost 6 bases to trimming and J lost 3 bases, with 16 bases between them. The CDR3 extends over 15 amino acids. Per germline, CDR1 MNHEY and CDR2 SMNVEV (reference sequence). The CDR3 region has the DNA TGTGCCAGCAGCATGGGCCCATTCACGACAGATACGCAGTATTTT. It yields the protein CASSMGPFTTDTQYF.

The chain couples TRBV11-1 to TRBJ2-1; 12 bases are shared with TRBD2. CDR3 length: 14 residues. V gave up 11 bases and J gave up 6 bases; unmatched junction bases: 8. CDR1 is SGHAT, CDR2 FQDESV, per germline (reference sequence). CDR3 sequence: CACQAGLAGNEQFF. CDR3 sequence (DNA): TGTGCCTGCCAAGCGGGACTAGCGGGCAATGAGCAGTTCTTC.

The chain is built from TRBV6-1 and TRBJ2-7, with D perhaps matching TRBD1 (6 bases). The germline gives CDR1 MNHNS, CDR2 SASEGT. CDR3 length equals 13 residues. V gave up 4 bases and J gave up 7 bases, with 14 bases separating them. As DNA, the CDR3 is TGTGCCAGCAGTGCGGGAACAGGGTTTGAGCAGTACTTC. Translating it yields CASSAGTGFEQYF.

The chain uses TRBV19 and TRBJ2-6; 10 bases agree with TRBD1. Germline CDR1 LNHDA, CDR2 SQIVND (reference sequence). The length of the CDR3 is 19 residues. The trim removed 4 bases at V and 1 base at J, leaving 10 bases unmatched. CDR3 sequence: CASSKTSGTGASGANVLTF. CDR3 in DNA: TGTGCCAGTAGTAAAACCTCCGGGACAGGGGCGTCTGGGGCCAACGTCCTGACTTTC. The full variable domain, in which reference TRBV19 and TRBJ2-6 provide the parts outside the CDR3, is DGGITQSPKYLFRKEGQNVTLSCEQNLNHDAMYWYRQDPGQGLRLIYYSQIVNDFQKGDIAEGYSVSREKKESFPLTVTSAQKNPTAFYLCASSKTSGTGASGANVLTFGAGSRLTVL.

CDR3 amino acids: CASSEQGSQETQYF. The CDR3 DNA sequence: TGTGCCAGCAGTGAGCAGGGCAGCCAAGAGACCCAGTACTTC. The chain employs TRBV2 and TRBJ2-5; possibly TRBD1 for D (5 bases). Deletions cut 3 bases from V and 1 base from J, with 9 bases between. This CDR3 is built from 14 residues. Germline V gene data show CDR1 as SNHLY and CDR2 as FYNNEI.